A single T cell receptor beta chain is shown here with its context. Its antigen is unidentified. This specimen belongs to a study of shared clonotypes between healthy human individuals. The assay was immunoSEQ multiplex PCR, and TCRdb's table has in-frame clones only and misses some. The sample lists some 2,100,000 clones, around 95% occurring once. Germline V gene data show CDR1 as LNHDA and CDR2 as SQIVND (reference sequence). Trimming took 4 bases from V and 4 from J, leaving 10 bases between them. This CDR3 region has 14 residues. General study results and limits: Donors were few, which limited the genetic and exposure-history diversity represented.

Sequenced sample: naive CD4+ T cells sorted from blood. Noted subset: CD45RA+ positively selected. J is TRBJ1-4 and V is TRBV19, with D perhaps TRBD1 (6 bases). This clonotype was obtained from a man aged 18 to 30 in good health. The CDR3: CASSRQEGNEKLFF. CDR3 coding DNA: TGTGCCAGTAGTAGACAGGAGGGTAATGAAAAACTGTTTTTT.